This TCR beta chain was identified during a study of CD8+CD57+ T cells in acquired aplastic anemia. Looking at the study overall: Isolated CD4+ and CD8+ cells, once sorted, yielded DNA averaging roughly 3.2 ug.

Regarding this clonotype: The antigen remains unidentified.

V lost 8 bases, J lost 1 base, and 12 bases lay in between. Per the germline V gene, CDR1 is MRHNA and CDR2 is SNTAGT. This CDR3 has 14 residues. Study-level results: There were over 25 CD8+ CDR3 sequences that occurred in both patients and controls. Between patients and controls, CD8+ Simpson's diversity did not vary significantly.

Genomic DNA acted as the template from which TCR beta VDJ combination and CDR3 sequence profiling were carried out. TCRdb fed the reads into MiXCR, producing one record per CDR3 protein. The sample consists of 150,000 or so distinct CDR3 sequences, roughly 48% of them appearing once. Those patients picked for sequencing had displayed CD8+CD57+ cell expansion on flow cytometry. When blood sampling took place, the patients had received no therapy. Sequencing was carried out using sorted CD4+, CD8+, or CD8+CD57+ T cells (not recorded which) from PBMCs. The TCR comes from a human donor with aplastic anemia. This chain uses TRBV6-4 with TRBJ2-1; no firm D call. The CDR3 nucleotides are TGTGCCAGCGCACCGGACGGATCCTACAATGAGCAGTTCTTC. Protein sequence: CASAPDGSYNEQFF.